The next 13 T cell receptor beta chains were all read from a single sample in a study of control samples from healthy donors and cancer patients. The repertoire was sequenced with immunoSEQ multiplex PCR; TCRdb's copy has only in-frame clones and lacks some. The table lists 100,000 to 150,000 clones, around nine tenths of them singletons, with less than 7% in the top ten. Sequences were obtained from blood. These receptors all come from a man younger than 30 in good health.

This chain joins TRBV2 and TRBJ1-4; TRBD1 aligns across 8 bases. The CDR3 has 16 residues. V shed 4 bases and J 2 bases; nucleotides not matched to a gene: 6. The germline V gene encodes CDR1 SNHLY and CDR2 FYNNEI. The CDR3 DNA sequence: TGTGCCAGCAGTGCTAGGACAGGGTTCACTAATGAAAAACTGTTTTTT. Protein: CASSARTGFTNEKLFF.

V gene TRBV5-4 combines with J gene TRBJ2-4; 7 bases match TRBD1. V was clipped by 0 bases and J by 5 bases; unmatched bases: 14. The CDR3 totals 18 residues. Germline V gene sequence: CDR1 SGHNT, CDR2 YYREEE (reference sequence). The CDR3 loop is CASSLGSGGERWENIQYF. DNA of the CDR3: TGTGCCAGCAGCTTGGGGTCAGGGGGAGAGAGGTGGGAAAACATTCAGTACTTC. The entire variable domain, with the rest obtained from reference TRBV5-4 and TRBJ2-4, is as follows: ETGVTQSPTHLIKTRGQQVTLRCSSQSGHNTVSWYQQALGQGPQFIFQYYREEENGRGNFPPRFSGLQFPNYSSELNVNALELDDSALYLCASSLGSGGERWENIQYFGAGTRLSVL.

The chain uses TRBV27 and TRBJ2-3, with 10 bases identical to TRBD2. Losses at the gene ends were 6 bases for V and 2 bases for J; bases not matched to a gene: 8. The CDR3 is 16 residues long. From germline, CDR1 is MNHEY and CDR2 SMNVEV (reference sequence). The CDR3 reads CASSTPTSGATDTQYF. CDR3 sequence (DNA): TGTGCCAGCAGCACACCAACTAGCGGGGCCACAGATACGCAGTATTTT.

J is TRBJ1-1 and V is TRBV18, with unresolved D. V shed 3 bases and J shed 4 bases, with 9 bases lying between them. The V gene's germline CDR1 is KGHSH and CDR2 LQKENI. The CDR3 length is 13 residues. CDR3: CASSPGGVTEAFF. In DNA, the CDR3 is TGTGCCAGCTCACCCGGCGGAGTCACTGAAGCTTTCTTT.

The V gene is TRBV27, the J gene TRBJ1-5, with D unresolved. The germline V gene encodes CDR1 MNHEY and CDR2 SMNVEV (reference sequence). The CDR3 spans 14 residues. The ends were cut back, 3 bases at V and 1 base at J, with 7 bases in the middle. Here the CDR3 DNA reads TGTGCCAGCAGTTTTACTGTGAGCAATCAGCCCCAGCATTTT. Amino acid sequence: CASSFTVSNQPQHF.

In this sample, this clone turned up once. The chain recombines TRBV2 with TRBJ2-7, with TRBD2 identical over 10 bases. With V trimmed by 2 bases and J by 7 bases, 14 bases remained unmatched. CDR3 length: 17 amino acids. From germline, CDR1 is SNHLY and CDR2 FYNNEI. In nucleotides, the CDR3 is TGTGCCAGCAGTGAAACACTAGCGGGGACTGTGGTGGGGGAGCAGTACTTC. Amino acids: CASSETLAGTVVGEQYF.

The CDR3 nucleotides are TGTGCCACCAGCAGAGAGGGGCTTGGGACAGGGAGGGACACTGAAGCTTTCTTT. As protein: CATSREGLGTGRDTEAFF. The V and J genes are TRBV15 and TRBJ1-1; 9 bases map to TRBD1. Trimming removed 0 bases from V and 3 bases from J; junction bases left unmatched: 11. There are 18 residues in the CDR3. Germline V CDR1 and CDR2: LNHNV, YYDKDF (reference sequence). Together with reference TRBV15 and TRBJ1-1, the CDR3 gives the full variable domain: DAMVIQNPRYQVTQFGKPVTLSCSQTLNHNVMYWYQQKSSQAPKLLFHYYDKDFNNEADTPDNFQSRRPNTSFCFLDIRSPGLGDTAMYLCATSREGLGTGRDTEAFFGQGTRLTVV.

Only one count was recorded for this clone. The CDR3 region is CASSSEGPNTEAFF. CDR3 nucleotide sequence: TGCGCCAGCAGCTCGGAGGGACCTAACACTGAAGCTTTCTTT. This chain links TRBV5-1 with TRBJ1-1, with a weak D call TRBD1 (5 bases). This CDR3 is 14 amino acids long. Germline V gene lookup returns CDR1 SGHRS and CDR2 YFSETQ. The germline V and J ends were trimmed by 3 bases and 2 bases, with 11 bases remaining between them.

The chain joins TRBV2 to TRBJ2-1; D gene uncertain. V lost 1 base and J 9 bases, leaving 10 bases between the germline ends. The CDR3 consists of 13 residues. Germline-derived CDR1 and CDR2 are SNHLY and FYNNEI. This chain's CDR3 is CASSEVGTSEQFF. The CDR3 coding sequence is TGTGCCAGCAGTGAAGTGGGAACAAGTGAGCAGTTCTTC.

The chain is built from TRBV9 and TRBJ2-2; 7 positions match TRBD2. The CDR3 is made up of 16 amino acids. Germline assignment: CDR1 SGDLS and CDR2 YYNGEE. V shed 1 base, J shed 3 bases, and the junction held 6 bases outside the gene matches. The CDR3 DNA sequence: TGTGCCAGCAGCGTATTGGGCCTAGCGGACACCGGGGAGCTGTTTTTT. Translation gives CASSVLGLADTGELFF.

The V call is TRBV2, the J call TRBJ1-4; possibly TRBD1 for D (6 bases). The V gene lost 7 bases and the J gene lost 2 bases, with 17 bases spanning the gap. Germline CDR1 and CDR2: SNHLY and FYNNEI. The CDR3 length is 16 residues. The CDR3: CASTGVASRTNEKLFF. The CDR3 region has the DNA TGTGCCAGCACAGGGGTAGCATCGAGGACTAATGAAAAACTGTTTTTT.

V and J are TRBV4-1 and TRBJ2-1; 9 positions agree with TRBD2. This CDR3 has 22 amino acids. Germline V gives CDR1 MGHRA, CDR2 YSYEKL. Trimming at V came to 2 bases and at J to 2 bases, leaving 22 bases not matched to a gene. Here the CDR3 DNA reads TGCGCCAGCAGCCAACCTCCCCCTTGGACTAGCGACCTGTTAAGCCCCTACAATGAGCAGTTCTTC. This translates into CASSQPPPWTSDLLSPYNEQFF.

The chain couples TRBV2 to TRBJ1-5; 7 nucleotides match TRBD1. The CDR3 has 16 amino acids. V was clipped by 6 bases and J by 7 bases; unmatched bases: 15. CDR1 and CDR2 from the germline V gene are SNHLY and FYNNEI. In DNA form, the CDR3 reads TGTGCCAGCAGAGTATCCGGGACAGCCTTACAGCAGCCCCAGCATTTT. Its translation: CASRVSGTALQQPQHF.